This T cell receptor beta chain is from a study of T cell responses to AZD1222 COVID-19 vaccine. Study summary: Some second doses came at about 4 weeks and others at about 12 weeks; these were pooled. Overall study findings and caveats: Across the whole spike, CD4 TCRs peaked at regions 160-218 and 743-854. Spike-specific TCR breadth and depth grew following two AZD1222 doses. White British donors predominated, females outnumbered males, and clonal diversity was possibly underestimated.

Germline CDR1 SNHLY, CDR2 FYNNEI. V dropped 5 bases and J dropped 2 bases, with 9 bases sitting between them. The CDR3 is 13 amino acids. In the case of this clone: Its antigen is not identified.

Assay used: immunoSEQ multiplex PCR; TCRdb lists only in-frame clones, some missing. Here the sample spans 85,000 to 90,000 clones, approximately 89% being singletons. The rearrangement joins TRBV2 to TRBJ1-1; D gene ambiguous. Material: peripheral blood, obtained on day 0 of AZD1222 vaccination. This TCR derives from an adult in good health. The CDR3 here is CASSYQGNTEAFF. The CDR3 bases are TGTGCCAGCAGTTACCAAGGTAACACTGAAGCTTTCTTT.